These 20 T cell receptor beta chains originate from one sample sequenced in a study of cytomegalovirus exposure and HLA in healthy donors. PCR amplification relied on 60 Vbeta primers (plus 13 Jbeta primers). TCRdb's copy holds only in-frame clones and misses some; the assay was immunoSEQ multiplex PCR. Among 55,000 to 80,000 clones listed, roughly four fifths were seen once. The sequencing input was PBMCs. The receptors were sampled from a man between 65 and 85 years old in good health and CMV-seronegative.

The J gene is TRBJ2-1, the V gene TRBV6-5, with 10 bases that match TRBD2. With 5 bases clipped from V and 9 bases from J, the junction kept 10 bases outside the gene matches. Germline values: CDR1 MNHEY, CDR2 SVGAGI. The CDR3 is 15 residues long. The CDR3, as DNA: TGTGCCAGCAGTACCCCTAGCGGGAGTAGAGTTGAGCAGTTCTTC. Translation gives CASSTPSGSRVEQFF.

This clone was seen more than once but under ten times. The chain combines TRBV10-3 with TRBJ1-1; no reliable D call. Per germline, CDR1 ENHRY and CDR2 SYGVKD. V was trimmed by 7 bases and J by 2 bases, leaving 8 bases between them. The CDR3 contains 12 residues. CDR3 DNA sequence: TGTGCCATCATGACGGGTAACACTGAAGCTTTCTTT. This translates into CAIMTGNTEAFF.

A single count supports this clone. V gene TRBV7-2 combines with J gene TRBJ1-1, with TRBD1 as a possible D gene (6 bases). V lost 4 bases to trimming and J lost 1 base, with 7 bases between them. Germline CDR1 and CDR2: SGHTA and FQGNSA. This CDR3 has 13 amino acids. The CDR3 loop reads CASSWGQNTEAFF. Here the CDR3 DNA reads TGTGCCAGCAGCTGGGGACAGAACACTGAAGCTTTCTTT. Full variable domain (rest looked up from reference TRBV7-2 and TRBJ1-1): GAGVSQSPSNKVTEKGKDVELRCDPISGHTALYWYRQSLGQGLEFLIYFQGNSAPDKSGLPSDRFSAERTGGSVSTLTIQRTQQEDSAVYLCASSWGQNTEAFFGQGTRLTVV.

The chain joins TRBV6-5 to TRBJ2-5, with 8 bases lining up with TRBD2. V lost 0 bases to trimming and J lost 1 base; unmatched junction nucleotides: 4. From germline, CDR1 is MNHEY and CDR2 SVGAGI. CDR3 length: 16 amino acids. The CDR3 reads CASSYSVLAGQETQYF. The CDR3, as DNA: TGTGCCAGCAGTTACTCGGTCCTAGCGGGCCAAGAGACCCAGTACTTC.

This clone was seen once. The gene calls are TRBV10-3 and TRBJ2-7; 9 bases line up with TRBD1. The CDR3 loop spans 15 amino acids. V was pared by 3 bases and J by 1 base, with 4 bases of the junction left unmatched. Germline V lookup: CDR1 ENHRY, CDR2 SYGVKD. The chain's CDR3 is CAISDSTGGSYEQYF. As DNA, the CDR3 is TGTGCCATCAGTGACTCGACAGGGGGGTCCTACGAGCAGTACTTC.

The chain couples TRBV28 to TRBJ2-7; 12 bases align to TRBD1. This CDR3 has 15 residues. With V trimmed by 2 bases and J by 5 bases, 4 bases remained unmatched. Germline V gives CDR1 MDHEN, CDR2 SYDVKM. CDR3 coding DNA: TGTGCCAGCAGTTTACCCGGGACAGGGGGCGACGAGCAGTACTTC. Amino acids: CASSLPGTGGDEQYF.

This clone turned up a few times. V is TRBV25-1 and J is TRBJ1-2; tentative D call: TRBD1 (6 bases). CDR1 is MGHDK, CDR2 SYGVNS, per germline. The CDR3 length is 14 residues. V lost 7 bases to trimming and J lost 1 base, with 13 bases between them. The CDR3 DNA follows: TGTGCCAGCAATGGGGGGGCTTTTAACTATGGCTACACCTTC. It translates to CASNGGAFNYGYTF.

This clone was counted only a few times. The CDR3 protein is CASSLGTTNTEAFF. CDR3 nucleotides: TGTGCCAGCTCACTAGGGACAACCAACACTGAAGCTTTCTTT. The chain uses TRBV18 and TRBJ1-1; perhaps TRBD1 as D (6 bases). Germline V lookup: CDR1 KGHSH, CDR2 LQKENI. CDR3 length: 14 amino acids. Trimming took off 4 bases at V and 2 bases at J, with 11 bases between the two ends.

This chain joins TRBV7-8 and TRBJ1-6; D perhaps matches TRBD1 (6 bases). Germline CDR1 and CDR2: SGHVS and FQNEAQ. The CDR3 contains 17 residues. The V end was cut by 0 bases, the J end by 1 base, with 10 bases between. The CDR3 DNA reads as TGTGCCAGCAGCTTAGCTCAAACAGGGTCCTATAATTCACCCCTCCACTTT. Protein product: CASSLAQTGSYNSPLHF.

In this sample, this clone turned up a few times. The rearrangement links TRBV6-4 to TRBJ2-7; tentatively, D is TRBD1 (6 bases). Trimming stripped 6 bases from V and 2 bases from J, with 17 bases between. Germline V CDR1 and CDR2: MRHNA, SNTAGT. The CDR3 length is 15 residues. The CDR3 protein is CASSPQPGQTYEQYF. The CDR3 DNA is TGTGCCAGCAGCCCGCAACCGGGACAAACCTACGAGCAGTACTTC.

This clone was counted between two and nine times. The J gene is TRBJ1-2, the V gene TRBV6-5, with TRBD1 identical over 7 bases. V trimming: 4 bases; J trimming: 5 bases; junction bases outside the gene matches: 10. Germline CDR1 reads MNHEY; CDR2 reads SVGAGI. The CDR3 has 15 amino acids. CDR3 residues: CASSLSGQGGYGYTF. The CDR3 nucleotides are TGTGCCAGCAGTTTGTCAGGGCAGGGGGGTTATGGCTACACCTTC.

This chain connects TRBV11-2 to TRBJ2-3; unclear D gene. Looked up from germline, CDR1 is SGHAT and CDR2 is FQNNGV. This CDR3 has 14 amino acids. Trimming took 1 base from V and 4 from J, leaving 9 bases between them. In DNA form, the CDR3 reads TGTGCCAGCAGCTTAGTTCTATCGGCAGATACGCAGTATTTT. Its translation: CASSLVLSADTQYF.

The chain links TRBV18 to TRBJ1-4; D may be TRBD1 (5 bases). V was shortened by 3 bases and J by 4 bases, with 12 bases between the two germline ends. There are 15 residues in the CDR3. CDR1 and CDR2 from the germline V gene are KGHSH and LQKENI. The CDR3 protein is CASSPVTDFNEKLFF. The CDR3 DNA sequence: TGTGCCAGCTCACCGGTGACAGATTTTAATGAAAAACTGTTTTTT. Full variable domain (remainder filled in from reference TRBV18 and TRBJ1-4): NAGVMQNPRHLVRRRGQEARLRCSPMKGHSHVYWYRQLPEEGLKFMVYLQKENIIDESGMPKERFSAEFPKEGPSILRIQQVVRGDSAAYFCASSPVTDFNEKLFFGSGTQLSVL.

The V gene is TRBV5-4, the J gene TRBJ2-5; D uncertain. The J call is uncertain, as TRBJ2-7 better fits the DNA end. CDR1 is SGHNT and CDR2 is YYREEE in the germline V gene (reference sequence). The CDR3 length is 11 residues. As DNA, the CDR3 is TGTGCCAGCAGCCGGAACTACGAGCAGTACTTC. It specifies CASSRNYEQYF.

The chain recombines TRBV7-2 with TRBJ2-1, with TRBD1 matching 7 bases. This CDR3 comprises 14 residues. V lost 5 bases and J lost 4; bases outside the gene matches: 5. Germline lookup yields CDR1 SGHTA and CDR2 FQGNSA. CDR3 region: CASSNRDRYNEQFF. CDR3 DNA sequence: TGTGCCAGCAGCAACCGGGACAGATACAATGAGCAGTTCTTC.

V and J are TRBV6-1 and TRBJ1-1; 7 nucleotides match TRBD1. Losses at the gene ends were 3 bases for V and 1 base for J; bases not matched to a gene: 5. CDR3 length: 15 residues. Germline V CDR1 and CDR2: MNHNS, SASEGT. DNA for the CDR3: TGTGCCAGCAGTGATGTGGGGACAGCGAACACTGAAGCTTTCTTT. Encoded protein: CASSDVGTANTEAFF.

The J gene is TRBJ1-1, the V gene TRBV5-4; D gene uncertain. This CDR3 contains 14 residues. The germline V and J ends were trimmed by 0 bases and 1 base, with 7 bases remaining between them. Per germline, CDR1 SGHNT and CDR2 YYREEE (reference sequence). The CDR3 sequence: CASSLDRRNTEAFF. DNA of the CDR3: TGTGCCAGCAGCTTGGACAGACGGAACACTGAAGCTTTCTTT. The full variable domain, completed using reference TRBV5-4 and TRBJ1-1, is ETGVTQSPTHLIKTRGQQVTLRCSSQSGHNTVSWYQQALGQGPQFIFQYYREEENGRGNFPPRFSGLQFPNYSSELNVNALELDDSALYLCASSLDRRNTEAFFGQGTRLTVV.

The J gene is TRBJ1-6, the V gene TRBV18; D gene ambiguous. V dropped 3 bases and J dropped 12 bases, with 15 bases sitting between them. Germline values: CDR1 KGHSH, CDR2 LQKENI. CDR3 size: 14 residues. CDR3 region: CASSPSSGREPLHF. The CDR3 bases are TGTGCCAGCTCACCCAGTTCAGGCCGGGAACCCCTCCACTTT.

The J gene is TRBJ1-2, the V gene TRBV18; 10 nucleotides line up with TRBD1. J lost 0 bases, V lost 3 bases, and 1 base had no gene match. The CDR3 contains 15 residues. Germline CDR1 reads KGHSH; CDR2 reads LQKENI. The CDR3 loop reads CASSPGQGANYGYTF. CDR3 bases: TGTGCCAGCTCACCCGGACAGGGGGCTAACTATGGCTACACCTTC. Full variable domain (outside the CDR3, taken from reference TRBV18 and TRBJ1-2): NAGVMQNPRHLVRRRGQEARLRCSPMKGHSHVYWYRQLPEEGLKFMVYLQKENIIDESGMPKERFSAEFPKEGPSILRIQQVVRGDSAAYFCASSPGQGANYGYTFGSGTRLTVV.

The chain combines TRBV10-1 with TRBJ2-1; TRBD2 aligns across 9 bases. There are 14 residues in the CDR3. The germline V gene encodes CDR1 WNHNN and CDR2 SYGVQD (reference sequence). After removal of 6 bases from V and 8 bases from J, the junction contained 8 bases not matched to a gene. The CDR3 sequence is CASSGGRAIDEQFF. The CDR3 DNA sequence: TGCGCCAGCAGCGGCGGGAGGGCCATCGATGAGCAGTTCTTC.